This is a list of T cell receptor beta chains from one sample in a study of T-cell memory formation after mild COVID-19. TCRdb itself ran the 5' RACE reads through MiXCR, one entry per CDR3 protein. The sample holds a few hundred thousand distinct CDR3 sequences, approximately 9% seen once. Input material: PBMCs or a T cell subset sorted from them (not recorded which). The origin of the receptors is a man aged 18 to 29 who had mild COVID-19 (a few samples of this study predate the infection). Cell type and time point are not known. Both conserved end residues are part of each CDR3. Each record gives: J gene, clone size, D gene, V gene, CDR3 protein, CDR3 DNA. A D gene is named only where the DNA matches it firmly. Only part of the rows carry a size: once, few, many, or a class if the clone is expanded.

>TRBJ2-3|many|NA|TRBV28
CASSPGFLGTDTQYF
TGTGCCAGCAGTCCAGGATTCCTTGGCACAGATACGCAGTATTTT
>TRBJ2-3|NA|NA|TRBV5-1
CASSYGGGSADTQYF
TGCGCCAGCAGCTATGGTGGGGGTTCGGCAGATACGCAGTATTTT
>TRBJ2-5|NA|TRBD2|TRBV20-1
CSTEPGLAGRTQYF
TGCAGTACCGAACCGGGACTAGCGGGGAGGACCCAGTACTTC
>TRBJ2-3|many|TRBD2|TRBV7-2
CASSLLAGVRTDTQYF
TGTGCCAGCAGCTTACTAGCGGGGGTCCGCACAGATACGCAGTATTTT
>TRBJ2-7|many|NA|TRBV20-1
CSASGLSYEQYF
TGCAGTGCTTCGGGACTTTCCTACGAGCAGTACTTC
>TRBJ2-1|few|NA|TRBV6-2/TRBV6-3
CASSPYAHRSYNEQFF
TGTGCCAGCAGTCCCTATGCCCACCGCTCCTACAATGAGCAGTTCTTC
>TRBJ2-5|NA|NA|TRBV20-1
CSARKRGTEGQYF
TGCAGTGCTAGAAAACGCGGGACCGAGGGCCAGTACTTC
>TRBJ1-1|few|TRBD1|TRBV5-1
CASSLARGQGRTEAFF
TGCGCCAGCAGCTTGGCCAGAGGACAGGGCCGAACTGAAGCTTTCTTT
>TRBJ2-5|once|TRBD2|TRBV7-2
CASSPSGRGETQYF
TGTGCCAGCAGCCCTAGCGGGAGAGGGGAGACCCAGTACTTC
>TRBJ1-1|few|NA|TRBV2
CASSEAYYREAFF
TGTGCCAGCAGTGAAGCGTATTACAGGGAAGCTTTCTTT
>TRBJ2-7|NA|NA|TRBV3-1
CASSQTLGEQYF
TGTGCCAGCAGCCAAACGTTAGGCGAGCAGTACTTC
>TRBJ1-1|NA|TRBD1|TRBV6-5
CASSRDSSDTEAFF
TGTGCCAGCAGTCGGGACAGTAGTGACACTGAAGCTTTCTTT
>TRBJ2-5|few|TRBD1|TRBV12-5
CASGLGRRDRGETQYF
TGTGCTAGTGGTTTGGGGAGACGGGACAGAGGGGAGACCCAGTACTTC
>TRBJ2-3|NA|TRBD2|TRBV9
CASSVFSGASTDTQYF
TGTGCCAGCAGCGTATTTAGCGGGGCTAGCACAGATACGCAGTATTTT
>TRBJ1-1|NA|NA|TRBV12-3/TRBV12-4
CASSFRDLNTEAFF
TGTGCCAGCAGTTTCCGGGACCTGAACACTGAAGCTTTCTTT
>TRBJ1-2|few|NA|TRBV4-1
CASSQAEGGYGYTF
TGCGCCAGCAGCCAAGCGGAAGGGGGCTATGGCTACACCTTC
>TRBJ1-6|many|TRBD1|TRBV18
CASSPGQGGNSPLHF
TGTGCCAGCTCACCGGGACAGGGCGGGAATTCACCCCTCCACTTT
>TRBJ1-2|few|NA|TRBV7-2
CASSTTVSYGYTF
TGTGCCAGCAGCACAACAGTCTCCTATGGCTACACCTTC
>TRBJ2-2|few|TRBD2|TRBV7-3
CASSTTGAGDTGELFF
TGTGCCAGCAGCACAACTGGGGCGGGGGACACCGGGGAGCTGTTTTTT
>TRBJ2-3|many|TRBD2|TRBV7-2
CASSSRLAELSDTQYF
TGTGCCAGCAGCTCCCGACTAGCGGAACTTTCAGATACGCAGTATTTT
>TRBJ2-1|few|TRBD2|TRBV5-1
CASSSLASGGRYNEQFF
TGCGCCAGCAGCTCACTTGCGAGCGGGGGGCGCTACAATGAGCAGTTCTTC
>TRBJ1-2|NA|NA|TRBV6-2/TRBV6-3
CASSYSDSYGYTF
TGTGCCAGCAGTTATTCCGACAGCTATGGCTACACCTTC
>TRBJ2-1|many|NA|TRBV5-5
CASRLSVGQPAYNEQFF
TGTGCCAGCAGGTTATCGGTGGGGCAGCCAGCCTACAATGAGCAGTTCTTC
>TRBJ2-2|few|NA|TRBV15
CATRGDPNTGELFF
TGTGCCACCAGGGGGGATCCGAACACCGGGGAGCTGTTTTTT
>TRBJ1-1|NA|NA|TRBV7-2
CASSFVSSLSEAFF
TGTGCCAGCAGCTTTGTATCAAGTTTAAGTGAAGCTTTCTTT
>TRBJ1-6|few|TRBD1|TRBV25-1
CASSGTGTGNSPLHF
TGTGCCAGCAGTGGGACCGGGACAGGCAATTCACCCCTCCACTTT
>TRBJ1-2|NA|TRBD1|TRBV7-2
CASIGQGSPNYGYTF
TGTGCCAGCATCGGACAGGGGTCCCCTAACTATGGCTACACCTTC
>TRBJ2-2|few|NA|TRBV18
CASSPPTGAGTGELFF
TGTGCCAGCTCACCACCGACGGGCGCCGGCACCGGGGAGCTGTTTTTT
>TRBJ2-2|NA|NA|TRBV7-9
CASSDRLAGELFF
TGTGCCAGCAGCGACCGGTTGGCCGGGGAGCTGTTTTTT